This TCR beta chain was obtained from a study of CD8+ T cells in alopecia areata. Remarks on this clone: Its antigen remains unknown.

Overall study findings and caveats: Lesional scalp, notably in alopecia totalis/universalis, had clonality above that of normal scalp.

Following RNA extraction, reverse transcription yielded cDNA that acted as the sequencing template. Here immunoSEQ multiplex PCR was the method, and the copy in TCRdb shows in-frame clones only, minus some. Of about 190,000 clones in the sample, roughly 60% were seen once. Specified treatment: oral pan-JAK inhibitor, 5-10 mg twice daily. A FACSAria was used to sort CD4+ and CD8+ T cells. These cells came from PBMCs. This TCR came from a human donor with alopecia areata. Specimen: CD4+ T cells sorted from blood, collected at week 24, from a patient treated with tofacitinib.

The CDR3 reads CASSLAGGAGTDTQYF. CDR3 DNA sequence: TGCGCCAGCAGCTTGGCCGGTGGGGCAGGGACAGATACGCAGTATTTT. This chain joins TRBV5-1 and TRBJ2-3; D possibly corresponds to TRBD1 (5 bases). The germline V and J ends were trimmed by 0 bases and 3 bases, with 14 bases remaining between them. This CDR3 comprises 16 residues. Germline lookup yields CDR1 SGHRS and CDR2 YFSETQ.